The 17 T cell receptor beta chains reported below all come from one sample, sequenced in a study of cytomegalovirus exposure and HLA in healthy donors. PCR was performed using 60 Vbeta and 13 Jbeta primers. Clones were sequenced by immunoSEQ multiplex PCR, and TCRdb holds only the in-frame ones, with some missing. The sample consists of approximately 150,000 clones, about three quarters of them appearing once. Input material: PBMCs. The receptors were gathered from a female donor in good health and CMV-seronegative.

This clone is a singleton in its sample. V usage is TRBV6-6 and J usage is TRBJ2-4; perhaps TRBD1 as D (6 bases). The CDR3 loop spans 15 amino acids. Trimming removed 0 bases at V and 8 bases at J, with 14 bases between. Looked up from germline, CDR1 is MNHNY and CDR2 is SVGAGI (reference sequence). DNA for the CDR3: TGTGCCAGCAGTTACTCGTGGGACAAGTCGGACATTCAGTACTTC. Translated, it gives CASSYSWDKSDIQYF.

Sample share makes this clone medium-sized. The chain links TRBV6-4 to TRBJ2-3; 8 nucleotides align to TRBD2. The CDR3 is 16 residues long. Germline V gene sequence: CDR1 MRHNA, CDR2 SNTAGT. Trimming took 3 bases from V and 1 from J; bases not matched to a gene: 6. The CDR3 loop is CASSERGGEGTDTQYF. CDR3 sequence (DNA): TGTGCCAGCAGTGAACGGGGGGGAGAGGGCACAGATACGCAGTATTTT.

CDR3 sequence: CASSLGTGTGGSYGYTF. The CDR3 DNA follows: TGTGCCAGCAGTCTAGGGACCGGGACAGGGGGCAGCTATGGCTACACCTTC. The chain carries TRBV28 and TRBJ1-2; 12 bases line up with TRBD1. The CDR3 sequence is 17 residues long. Per germline, CDR1 MDHEN and CDR2 SYDVKM. V lost 5 bases and J lost 4; bases outside the gene matches: 11.

This clone was seen more than once but under ten times. Here the CDR3 reads CASSRTATNEKLFF. In DNA, the CDR3 is TGTGCCAGCAGTAGGACAGCAACTAATGAAAAACTGTTTTTT. This chain links TRBV6-1 with TRBJ1-4; D may be TRBD1 (6 bases). V shed 5 bases and J shed 0 bases, with 7 bases lying between them. Germline CDR1 MNHNS, CDR2 SASEGT. This CDR3 spans 14 amino acids.

The chain recombines TRBV23-1 with TRBJ2-1, with 13 bases aligning to TRBD2. TRBV23-1 is given ORF status, its function remaining uncertain. The V gene end was trimmed by 7 bases and the J gene end by 7 bases; junction bases not matched to a gene: 7. The CDR3 runs to 15 residues. The CDR3 protein is CASTMGTSGINEQFF. For the CDR3, the DNA is TGCGCCAGCACAATGGGGACTAGCGGGATTAATGAGCAGTTCTTC.

V gene TRBV2 combines with J gene TRBJ2-7; TRBD2 aligns across 8 bases. CDR3 size: 14 residues. Germline values: CDR1 SNHLY, CDR2 FYNNEI. Trimming took 6 bases from V and 1 from J; bases not matched to a gene: 5. This CDR3 reads CASSPLAGSYEQYF. CDR3 DNA: TGTGCCAGCAGCCCGCTAGCGGGTTCCTACGAGCAGTACTTC.

The V call is TRBV7-8, the J call TRBJ2-5; TRBD1 is a possible D gene (7 bases). The germline V gene encodes CDR1 SGHVS and CDR2 FQNEAQ. With 1 base removed from V and 5 bases from J, the gap between germline ends came to 14 bases. CDR3 length: 15 amino acids. The CDR3 nucleotides read TGTGCCAGCAGCTTAGGGAGGGGGCTGGGGGAGACCCAGTACTTC. Translating gives CASSLGRGLGETQYF.

This chain joins TRBV7-6 and TRBJ1-2; D is perhaps TRBD1 (5 bases). The CDR3 sequence is 14 residues long. Germline V CDR1 and CDR2: SGHVS, FNYEAQ. Trimming cost V 3 bases and J 4 bases, with 12 bases left between them. CDR3 residues: CASSLTTEPYGYTF. The CDR3 nucleotides read TGTGCCAGCAGCTTGACGACAGAGCCCTATGGCTACACCTTC.

The V call is TRBV28, the J call TRBJ1-5; TRBD1 aligns across 7 bases. Germline V gene lookup returns CDR1 MDHEN and CDR2 SYDVKM. The CDR3 has 17 residues. The trim removed 0 bases at V and 1 base at J, leaving 6 bases unmatched. CDR3 residues: CASSLWGQIQSNQPQHF. The CDR3 DNA reads TGTGCCAGCAGTTTATGGGGACAGATCCAAAGCAATCAGCCCCAGCATTTT.

This clone was recorded once. The genes are TRBV11-2 and TRBJ1-2, with TRBD1 matching 9 bases. The V gene's germline CDR1 is SGHAT and CDR2 FQNNGV. CDR3 length equals 16 residues. Trimming removed 3 bases from V and 7 bases from J; junction bases left unmatched: 12. CDR3: CASSLGPTGTGSGYTF. The CDR3 coding sequence is TGTGCCAGCAGCTTGGGGCCAACCGGGACAGGGAGTGGCTACACCTTC.

The chain is built from TRBV30 and TRBJ1-1; perhaps TRBD1 as D (5 bases). V was trimmed by 5 bases and J by 5 bases, leaving 15 bases between them. The length of the CDR3 is 13 residues. Germline-derived CDR1 and CDR2 are GTSNPN and SVGIG (reference sequence). The CDR3 is CAWSPRGGTEAFF. CDR3 sequence (DNA): TGTGCCTGGTCCCCCCGGGGGGGTACTGAAGCTTTCTTT.

The genes are TRBV19 and TRBJ1-2, with D tentatively TRBD1 (6 bases). The length of the CDR3 is 13 residues. The germline V and J ends were trimmed by 5 bases and 7 bases, with 14 bases remaining between them. CDR1 and CDR2 (germline): LNHDA, SQIVND (reference sequence). Here the CDR3 DNA reads TGTGCCAGTAGTCAAACAGGGACGGGTGGCTACACCTTC. This translates into CASSQTGTGGYTF. The variable domain in full, completed from reference TRBV19 and TRBJ1-2, reads DGGITQSPKYLFRKEGQNVTLSCEQNLNHDAMYWYRQDPGQGLRLIYYSQIVNDFQKGDIAEGYSVSREKKESFPLTVTSAQKNPTAFYLCASSQTGTGGYTFGSGTRLTVV.

The gene calls are TRBV27 and TRBJ2-1; D may be TRBD2 (6 bases). The CDR3 is 14 residues long. The V end lost 5 bases, the J end lost 3 bases, and 11 bases lay between the germline ends. Germline lookup yields CDR1 MNHEY and CDR2 SMNVEV (reference sequence). The chain's CDR3 is CASSPGGDYNEQFF. In nucleotides, the CDR3 is TGTGCCAGCAGTCCCGGGGGAGACTACAATGAGCAGTTCTTC.

This rearrangement joins TRBV5-4 to TRBJ2-5; a possible D gene is TRBD1 (6 bases). Germline V CDR1 and CDR2: SGHNT, YYREEE (reference sequence). This CDR3 is 14 amino acids long. The V end lost 4 bases, the J end lost 0 bases, and 10 bases lay between the germline ends. The CDR3 here is CASSGGHNQETQYF. CDR3 coding DNA: TGTGCCAGCAGCGGGGGACACAACCAAGAGACCCAGTACTTC.

The rearrangement links TRBV6-1 to TRBJ2-7; 7 bases align to TRBD2. Trimming took 9 bases from V and 2 from J; bases not matched to a gene: 7. This CDR3 is 13 amino acids long. Germline V gene data show CDR1 as MNHNS and CDR2 as SASEGT. The CDR3 here is CASGEGVPYEQYF. In DNA, the CDR3 is TGTGCCAGTGGGGAGGGAGTTCCCTACGAGCAGTACTTC.

This rearrangement joins TRBV30 to TRBJ1-5, with D unclear. Per germline, CDR1 GTSNPN and CDR2 SVGIG (reference sequence). The CDR3 sequence is 15 residues long. Trimming removed 3 bases from V and 1 base from J, with 13 bases in between. In DNA, the CDR3 is TGTGCCTGGAGCCCGCCACGAGGAAGCAATCAGCCCCAGCATTTT. Amino acid sequence: CAWSPPRGSNQPQHF.

The chain links TRBV9 to TRBJ2-5; D not certain. The last part of the DNA fits TRBJ2-7 better; the J call may be wrong. This CDR3 has 14 residues. CDR1 SGDLS and CDR2 YYNGEE come from the germline V gene. CDR3 amino acids: CASSVVGSSYEQYF. The CDR3 nucleotides are TGTGCCAGCAGCGTAGTGGGCAGCTCCTACGAGCAGTACTTC.